In its sample, the clone carrying this T cell receptor beta chain was seen a few times. Its antigen is unidentified. The record originates from a study of identical twins. Study findings and constraints: When twins shared out-of-frame alpha sequences, those sequences had excess low generation probability.

V was shortened by 5 bases and J by 9 bases, with 14 bases between the two germline ends. The CDR3 length is 14 residues. Germline lookup yields CDR1 MDHEN and CDR2 SYDVKM. Each CDR3 protein is one row after TCRdb ran MiXCR on the 5' RACE reads. The repertoire holds some 690,000 distinct CDR3 sequences, approximately 21% seen once, with more than 4% in the top ten. These same data were also listed under a study on T cells expressing NK-cell markers. That paper adds: Within the sequenced cohort of eight donors, seven exhibited HCMV seropositivity and one was seronegative.

This clonotype was obtained from a woman aged 18-29 years in good health. The specimen sequenced was PBMCs. The rearrangement uses TRBV28 and TRBJ1-6; D is unclear. CDR3 loop: CASSLAESGSPLHF. CDR3 nucleotide sequence: TGTGCCAGCAGTCTCGCCGAGTCAGGTTCACCCCTCCACTTT.